A single sample is the source of the 32 T cell receptor beta chains below, sequenced in a study of low-dose radiotherapy and immunotherapy resistance in tumors. Noted time point: before trial treatment. Covering alpha and beta chains, TRAV- and TRBV-specific primers were used for the first-strand cDNA. The PCR that amplified TCRs ran for 20 cycles, relying on a constant-region primer and a V-primer adapter. TCRdb processed the reads anew with MiXCR; each CDR3 protein has one entry. The sample contains about 60,000 distinct CDR3 sequences, approximately 25% of which appear only once. The sample was PBMCs, taken before treatment. Every receptor here comes from a male donor with prostate cancer.

This clonotype occurred many times. J is TRBJ2-3 and V is TRBV25-1, with D possibly matching TRBD2 (5 bases). The CDR3 is made up of 16 amino acids. V gave up 3 bases and J gave up 1 base, with 14 bases separating them. CDR1 MGHDK and CDR2 SYGVNS come from the germline V gene. Written as DNA, the CDR3 is TGTGCCAGCAGTGAGACGGGAAATTTCGGCACAGATACGCAGTATTTT. This encodes CASSETGNFGTDTQYF.

About this clonotype: A far larger clone is one nucleotide away, so this likely arose from a read error. V usage is TRBV28 and J usage is TRBJ2-2; 7 bases agree with TRBD1. V trimming: 8 bases; J trimming: 3 bases; junction bases outside the gene matches: 3. This CDR3 is 13 amino acids long. The germline V gene has CDR1 MDHEN and CDR2 SYDVKM. For the CDR3, the DNA is TGTGCCAGCCGGGACAGTTACACCGGGGAGCTGTTTTTT. Translation gives CASRDSYTGELFF.

Many counts were recorded for this clonotype. V is TRBV3-1 and J is TRBJ2-7; TRBD2 is a possible D gene (6 bases). With 0 bases removed from V and 2 bases from J, the gap between germline ends came to 14 bases. This CDR3 contains 16 residues. Germline-derived CDR1 and CDR2 are LGHDT and YNNKEL (reference sequence). Written as DNA, the CDR3 is TGTGCCAGCAGCCAAGATCTCGGGCCTAGCGCCTACGAGCAGTACTTC. It translates to CASSQDLGPSAYEQYF.

The sample holds many counts of this clonotype. This chain uses TRBV5-4 with TRBJ2-1; 7 positions match TRBD2. V shed 4 bases, J shed 4 bases, and the junction held 8 bases outside the gene matches. The CDR3 runs 15 residues. Per the germline V gene, CDR1 is SGHNT and CDR2 is YYREEE (reference sequence). The CDR3 here is CASSPTTGGYNEQFF. The CDR3 DNA follows: TGTGCCAGCAGCCCTACAACGGGGGGTTACAATGAGCAGTTCTTC.

There are many counts of this clonotype. V usage is TRBV4-2 and J usage is TRBJ2-7; 10 bases are a match to TRBD2. Germline-derived CDR1 and CDR2 are LGHNA and YNFKEQ. V lost 5 bases and J lost 5; bases outside the gene matches: 12. This CDR3 region has 16 residues. CDR3 sequence: CASSYFGGAGGDEQYF. The CDR3 bases are TGTGCCAGCAGCTACTTCGGGGGAGCGGGGGGGGACGAGCAGTACTTC.

The chain employs TRBV25-1 and TRBJ2-1, with D possibly being TRBD2 (7 bases). Germline V gene sequence: CDR1 MGHDK, CDR2 SYGVNS. Trimming stripped 1 base from V and 4 bases from J, with 14 bases between. There are 16 residues in the CDR3. The CDR3 region is CASSELGAGVYNEQFF. The DNA of the CDR3 is TGTGCCAGCAGTGAATTGGGGGCGGGGGTTTACAATGAGCAGTTCTTC. The full variable domain, rest sourced from reference TRBV25-1 and TRBJ2-1, is EADIYQTPRYLVIGTGKKITLECSQTMGHDKMYWYQQDPGMELHLIHYSYGVNSTEKGDLSSESTVSRIRTEHFPLTLESARPSHTSQYLCASSELGAGVYNEQFFGPGTRLTVL.

In this sample, this clonotype turned up a few times. The chain carries TRBV5-4 and TRBJ2-1; TRBD2 agrees at 15 bases. CDR3 length equals 17 residues. The V gene end was trimmed by 4 bases and the J gene end by 5 bases; junction bases not matched to a gene: 7. Germline V lookup: CDR1 SGHNT, CDR2 YYREEE (reference sequence). The CDR3 loop is CASSPGTSGRPNNEQFF. CDR3 sequence (DNA): TGTGCCAGCAGCCCCGGGACTAGCGGGAGGCCAAACAATGAGCAGTTCTTC. Complete variable domain (other parts from reference TRBV5-4 and TRBJ2-1): ETGVTQSPTHLIKTRGQQVTLRCSSQSGHNTVSWYQQALGQGPQFIFQYYREEENGRGNFPPRFSGLQFPNYSSELNVNALELDDSALYLCASSPGTSGRPNNEQFFGPGTRLTVL.

The rearrangement uses TRBV5-1 and TRBJ1-2, with D unresolved. CDR3 length: 14 amino acids. CDR1 is SGHRS and CDR2 is YFSETQ in the germline V gene. Trimming left V 7 bases short and J 3 bases short, with 16 bases between. The CDR3 loop is CASSRGSGDYGYTF. CDR3 bases: TGCGCCAGCTCGAGAGGGAGTGGAGACTATGGCTACACCTTC.

In its sample, this clonotype was seen many times. The chain has TRBV20-1 and TRBJ1-1; TRBD1 matches 9 bases. CDR3 length equals 18 residues. V lost 0 bases, J lost 7 bases, and 18 bases stayed unmatched. Per the germline V gene, CDR1 is DFQATT and CDR2 is SNEGSKA (reference sequence). The CDR3 coding sequence is TGCAGTGCTAGAGATTCTCTCTCCCGGACAGGGGCCGGATTTGAAGCTTTCTTT. Its protein product is CSARDSLSRTGAGFEAFF.

This clonotype has a count of ten or more. The V call is TRBV4-1, the J call TRBJ2-2; D is unclear. The germline V gene has CDR1 MGHRA and CDR2 YSYEKL. V gave up 3 bases and J gave up 7 bases, with 3 bases separating them. CDR3 size: 11 residues. The CDR3 reads CASSHSGELFF. In nucleotides, the CDR3 is TGCGCCAGCAGCCATAGCGGGGAGCTGTTTTTT.

This clonotype was picked up many times. J is TRBJ1-5 and V is TRBV5-1; D gene unclear. The length of the CDR3 is 15 residues. V lost 0 bases, J lost 5 bases, and 12 bases lay in between. Germline V gene lookup returns CDR1 SGHRS and CDR2 YFSETQ. In DNA, the CDR3 is TGCGCCAGCAGCTTGGCCCCGGACGGCTATCAGCCCCAGCATTTT. Translated, it gives CASSLAPDGYQPQHF.

Comment on this clonotype: This may be a read error, as it is one base from a much larger clone. This chain joins TRBV5-4 and TRBJ2-5; the D gene is possibly TRBD1 (6 bases). The CDR3 totals 15 residues. Germline V lookup: CDR1 SGHNT, CDR2 YYREEE (reference sequence). The CDR3 protein is CANSQQQGLSETQYF. The CDR3 nucleotides read TGTGCCAACAGCCAGCAGCAGGGGTTATCTGAGACCCAGTACTTC.

As regards this clonotype: Since a far larger clone is one base different, this is likely a read error. This rearrangement joins TRBV6-2 or TRBV6-3 to TRBJ2-5, with no clear D. The CDR3 is 15 residues long. Looked up from germline, CDR1 is MNHEY and CDR2 is SVGEGT. CDR3 DNA sequence: TGTGCCAGCAGCCCTCGGGCGGACCTCCAAGAGAGCCAGTACTTC. The encoded protein is CASSPRADLQESQYF.

In this sample, this clonotype turned up many times. The chain links TRBV5-1 to TRBJ1-1, with D possibly TRBD1 on 6 matching bases. Germline lookup yields CDR1 SGHRS and CDR2 YFSETQ. V was cut by 2 bases and J by 3 bases, with 8 bases left in between. The CDR3 is 13 residues long. The CDR3 DNA follows: TGCGCCAGCAGCTTCACAGGGTACACTGAAGCTTTCTTT. Residues: CASSFTGYTEAFF. Using reference TRBV5-1 and TRBJ1-1 for the parts outside the CDR3, the full variable domain is KAGVTQTPRYLIKTRGQQVTLSCSPISGHRSVSWYQQTPGQGLQFLFEYFSETQRNKGNFPGRFSGRQFSNSRSEMNVSTLELGDSALYLCASSFTGYTEAFFGQGTRLTVV.

The CDR3 loop is CASTGQGAAETQYF. In DNA form, the CDR3 reads TGCGCCAGCACGGGACAGGGGGCGGCAGAGACCCAGTACTTC. This chain links TRBV10-2 with TRBJ2-5, with 12 positions matching TRBD1. Per germline, CDR1 WSHSY and CDR2 SAAADI. V lost 7 bases and J lost 4; bases outside the gene matches: 4. This CDR3 region has 14 residues.

This clonotype was counted many times. The rearrangement joins TRBV18 to TRBJ2-7; D is unresolved. The CDR3 has 13 residues. Trimming removed 3 bases at V and 4 bases at J, with 10 bases between. CDR1 is KGHSH, CDR2 LQKENI, per germline. The CDR3 loop is CASSPGRQYEQYF. The CDR3 DNA is TGTGCCAGCTCACCGGGTCGGCAATACGAGCAGTACTTC.

This clonotype was counted at least ten times. This chain uses TRBV20-1 with TRBJ2-3; 12 bases are shared with TRBD2. CDR1 and CDR2 (germline): DFQATT, SNEGSKA (reference sequence). CDR3 length: 16 amino acids. V shed 3 bases and J 3 bases; nucleotides not matched to a gene: 7. The CDR3 spells CSARLAGGPRTDTQYF. As DNA, the CDR3 is TGCAGTGCTAGGCTAGCGGGAGGGCCAAGGACAGATACGCAGTATTTT.

This clonotype occurred once. The CDR3 sequence: CASSAWTVGDTEAFF. CDR3 coding DNA: TGTGCCAGCAGTGCCTGGACAGTAGGGGACACTGAAGCTTTCTTT. J is TRBJ1-1 and V is TRBV6-2 or TRBV6-3; D may be TRBD1 (6 bases). The germline V and J ends were trimmed by 5 bases and 3 bases, with 16 bases remaining between them. The CDR3 sequence is 15 residues long. CDR1 is MNHEY, CDR2 SVGEGT, per germline.

V is TRBV27 and J is TRBJ2-7; unclear D gene. CDR1 and CDR2 from the germline V gene are MNHEY and SMNVEV (reference sequence). Trimming pared 3 bases from V and 7 bases from J, leaving 16 bases between. This CDR3 has 14 amino acids. The DNA of the CDR3 is TGTGCCAGCAGTTTCTTCGCAGGTTTAGAGGAGCAGTACTTC. This sequence encodes CASSFFAGLEEQYF.

There are many counts of this clonotype. The chain joins TRBV5-1 to TRBJ1-2; D unclear. This CDR3 spans 13 amino acids. The V gene's germline CDR1 is SGHRS and CDR2 YFSETQ. V lost 3 bases, J lost 5 bases, and 11 bases lay in between. CDR3: CASSSNSGYGYTF. In DNA form, the CDR3 reads TGCGCCAGCAGCTCAAACAGCGGATATGGCTACACCTTC.

This clonotype is classed as medium-sized. The chain has TRBV20-1 and TRBJ2-2, with unresolved D. This CDR3 is built from 14 residues. V lost 6 bases to trimming and J lost 2 bases, with 13 bases between them. CDR1 and CDR2 (germline): DFQATT, SNEGSKA (reference sequence). The CDR3 nucleotides are TGCAGTGCCCCGCGCCACGGCAACACCGGGGAGCTGTTTTTT. Its protein product is CSAPRHGNTGELFF.

The chain links TRBV19 to TRBJ2-2, with D possibly matching TRBD2 (5 bases). The V end was cut by 7 bases, the J end by 1 base, with 16 bases between. Per germline, CDR1 LNHDA and CDR2 SQIVND (reference sequence). The CDR3 runs to 16 residues. CDR3 amino acids: CASTRLGAGNTGELFF. The CDR3 region has the DNA TGTGCCAGTACCCGTCTGGGAGCAGGGAACACCGGGGAGCTGTTTTTT. Based on the CDR3 plus reference TRBV19 and TRBJ2-2, the full variable domain is DGGITQSPKYLFRKEGQNVTLSCEQNLNHDAMYWYRQDPGQGLRLIYYSQIVNDFQKGDIAEGYSVSREKKESFPLTVTSAQKNPTAFYLCASTRLGAGNTGELFFGEGSRLTVL.

Comments on this clonotype: A read error is the likely source, as a far larger clone sits one nucleotide away. The chain recombines TRBV5-1 with TRBJ2-1, with D perhaps TRBD2 (5 bases). The CDR3 has 15 residues. Per the germline V gene, CDR1 is SGHRS and CDR2 is YFSETQ. V dropped 0 bases and J dropped 10 bases, with 17 bases sitting between them. The CDR3 DNA reads TGCGCCAGCAGCTTGGCCGGGGTAGTAACCTACGAGCAGTTCTTC. It codes for CASSLAGVVTYEQFF. Based on the CDR3 plus reference TRBV5-1 and TRBJ2-1, the full variable domain is KAGVTQTPRYLIKTRGQQVTLSCSPISGHRSVSWYQQTPGQGLQFLFEYFSETQRNKGNFPGRFSGRQFSNSRSEMNVSTLELGDSALYLCASSLAGVVTYEQFFGPGTRLTVL.

In the case of this clonotype: A far larger clone is a single base away, which makes a read error likely. This CDR3 is CASSLPGQTYEQFF. In DNA, the CDR3 is TGTGCCAGCAGCTTGCCCGGACAGACCTACGAGCAGTTCTTC. This chain joins TRBV5-4 and TRBJ2-1; D is possibly TRBD1 (6 bases). Germline V gives CDR1 SGHNT, CDR2 YYREEE (reference sequence). The CDR3 is made up of 14 amino acids. V was shortened by 1 base and J by 10 bases, with 15 bases between the two germline ends.

About this clonotype itself: A far larger clone is only one base removed, so a read error is likely. This rearrangement joins TRBV20-1 to TRBJ2-4, with 10 bases lining up with TRBD2. The germline gives CDR1 DFQATT, CDR2 SNEGSKA (reference sequence). The CDR3 is 14 residues long. CDR3 DNA: TGCAGCCTCCCACTAGCGGGGTCCTACAATGAGCAGTACTTC. Protein product: CSLPLAGSYNEQYF.

This clonotype was seen repeatedly, ten times or more. This chain uses TRBV10-3 with TRBJ2-7; perhaps TRBD1 as D (5 bases). Germline CDR1 and CDR2: ENHRY and SYGVKD. The CDR3 runs to 15 residues. Trimming took off 0 bases at V and 3 bases at J, with 12 bases between the two ends. CDR3 in DNA: TGTGCCATCAGTGAGTCGACTCGACAGATCTACGAGCAGTACTTC. Its protein product is CAISESTRQIYEQYF.

This clonotype was counted at least ten times. The genes are TRBV28 and TRBJ2-7; D remains ambiguous. This CDR3 spans 12 amino acids. CDR1 is MDHEN, CDR2 SYDVKM, per germline. Trimming stripped 8 bases from V and 0 bases from J, with 8 bases between. The CDR3 DNA follows: TGTGCCAGCCGAAAGAGCTCCTACGAGCAGTACTTC. This translates into CASRKSSYEQYF.

In this sample, this clonotype turned up many times. The V call is TRBV15, the J call TRBJ2-3; 8 nucleotides agree with TRBD2. CDR1 is LNHNV, CDR2 YYDKDF, per germline (reference sequence). The CDR3 extends over 17 amino acids. The junction had 6 bases not matched to a gene; V was cut back by 1 base and J by 0 bases. For the CDR3, the DNA is TGTGCCACCAGCAGAGCGGCTGGCGGGGGGAGCACAGATACGCAGTATTTT. Translating it yields CATSRAAGGGSTDTQYF.

V gene TRBV28 combines with J gene TRBJ2-1, with D possibly TRBD2 on 5 matching bases. Trimming took off 8 bases at V and 9 bases at J, with 14 bases between the two ends. The CDR3 sequence is 12 residues long. Per the germline V gene, CDR1 is MDHEN and CDR2 is SYDVKM. CDR3: CASLSGIGEQFF. CDR3 sequence (DNA): TGTGCCAGCCTTTCGGGGATCGGTGAGCAGTTCTTC.

The genes are TRBV28 and TRBJ2-7, with TRBD1 matching 7 bases. Losses at the gene ends were 8 bases for V and 1 base for J; bases not matched to a gene: 8. Germline V gives CDR1 MDHEN, CDR2 SYDVKM. This CDR3 is 14 amino acids long. The DNA for the CDR3 is TGTGCCAGCCGCGTGCCAGGGGGATCCTACGAGCAGTACTTC. It is translated as CASRVPGGSYEQYF.

In its sample, this clonotype was seen many times. The chain couples TRBV5-4 to TRBJ2-3; 12 nucleotides match TRBD2. Germline V gene lookup returns CDR1 SGHNT and CDR2 YYREEE (reference sequence). This CDR3 contains 16 residues. The J segment lost 4 bases and the V segment lost 1 base, leaving 4 bases of the junction unmatched. The CDR3, as DNA: TGTGCCAGCAGCTTGCGGTCTAGCGGGAGGGCAGATACGCAGTATTTT. Encoded protein: CASSLRSSGRADTQYF.

As regards this clonotype: It is likely a read error: a sequence one base away is far more abundant. V usage is TRBV28 and J usage is TRBJ2-1; D is undetermined. Trimming cost V 5 bases and J 10 bases, with 21 bases left between them. Germline V gene lookup returns CDR1 MDHEN and CDR2 SYDVKM. This CDR3 has 15 residues. The CDR3 sequence: CASSPTGPDPIEQFF. The CDR3 nucleotides read TGTGCCAGCAGTCCGACCGGACCGGATCCTATCGAGCAGTTCTTC.